This is a list of T cell receptor beta chains from one sample in a study of blood T cell repertoires in COVID-19. Only in-frame clones appear in the TCRdb table, and some are missing; sequencing was by immunoSEQ multiplex PCR. The sample records 83,000 or so clones, approximately 78% being singletons. Sequencing was done on a sample of peripheral blood. The receptors come from a human donor in a cohort sampled during active COVID-19. CDR3s include the opening cysteine and the closing phenylalanine or tryptophan. The D gene is left open where the match is weak. Only part of the rows carry a size: once, few, many, or a class if the clone is expanded.

size,D,J,V,CDR3,DNA
.,.,TRBJ1-2,TRBV6-5,CASSYSTGEGDYGYTF,TGTGCCAGCAGTTACTCAACCGGGGAGGGTGACTATGGCTACACCTTC
.,.,TRBJ1-5,TRBV19,CASSIEVRGSGQPQHF,TGTGCCAGTAGTATAGAGGTTCGGGGGTCAGGACAGCCCCAGCATTTT
many,TRBD1,TRBJ1-5,TRBV27,CASSLKGASQPQHF,TGTGCCAGCAGTTTAAAGGGGGCGAGTCAGCCCCAGCATTTT
.,.,TRBJ1-1,TRBV6-5,CASRVQGSATEAFF,TGTGCCAGCAGAGTGCAGGGGTCGGCCACTGAAGCTTTCTTT
medium-sized,.,TRBJ1-2,TRBV11-2,CASSFLGSGAGYTF,TGTGCCAGCAGCTTTTTGGGGAGCGGGGCTGGCTACACCTTC
.,.,TRBJ2-7,TRBV28,CASSLKTFFSYEQYF,TGTGCCAGCAGTTTAAAGACTTTTTTCTCCTACGAGCAGTACTTC
few,.,TRBJ2-2,TRBV18,CASSPARANTGELFF,TGTGCCAGCTCACCAGCCAGGGCGAACACCGGGGAGCTGTTTTTT
.,TRBD1,TRBJ1-2,TRBV7-2,CASSLVGTGGRSYTF,TGTGCCAGCAGCTTAGTTGGGACAGGGGGTCGTAGCTACACCTTC
.,.,TRBJ1-2,TRBV28,CASSLYLGHIYGYTF,TGTGCCAGCAGTTTATACCTGGGCCACATCTATGGCTACACCTTC
.,.,TRBJ2-1,TRBV6-6,CASSYPTGEQFF,TGTGCCAGCAGTTACCCCACCGGTGAGCAGTTCTTC
.,.,TRBJ2-1,TRBV11-2,CASSLRGGREYNEQFF,TGTGCCAGCAGCTTACGGGGTGGGCGAGAATACAATGAGCAGTTCTTC
.,.,TRBJ2-1,TRBV18,CASSPQGGNYNEQFF,TGTGCCAGCTCACCACAGGGGGGGAACTACAATGAGCAGTTCTTC
.,TRBD1,TRBJ1-2,TRBV28,CASSLDRVHGYTF,TGTGCCAGCAGTCTCGACAGGGTCCATGGCTACACCTTC
once,TRBD1,TRBJ2-6,TRBV3-1/TRBV3-2,CASSFGTAGANVLTF,TGTGCCAGCAGCTTTGGGACAGCTGGGGCCAACGTCCTGACTTTC
.,TRBD1,TRBJ1-3,TRBV18,CASSPQPWDRVGGNTIYF,TGTGCCAGCTCACCACAACCGTGGGACAGGGTAGGAGGAAACACCATATATTTT
.,TRBD2,TRBJ2-5,TRBV15,CATSRELYTPGLAGLNQETQYF,TGTGCCACCAGCAGAGAGTTGTATACACCGGGACTAGCGGGGCTAAACCAAGAGACCCAGTACTTC
.,.,TRBJ2-1,TRBV7-2,CASSSIVAADEQFF,TGTGCCAGCAGCTCAATTGTAGCGGCGGATGAGCAGTTCTTC
few,.,TRBJ1-2,TRBV9,CASSPQVGGNYGYTF,TGTGCCAGCAGCCCCCAGGTGGGAGGGAACTATGGCTACACCTTC
.,.,TRBJ1-1,TRBV14,CASSPQSGSTEAFF,TGTGCCAGCAGCCCTCAATCAGGGTCTACTGAAGCTTTCTTT
.,TRBD1,TRBJ1-2,TRBV27,CASRGTGDNYGYTF,TGTGCCAGCAGGGGGACAGGGGATAACTATGGCTACACCTTC
.,TRBD1,TRBJ2-7,TRBV27,CASGRQGPPYEQYF,TGTGCCAGCGGCAGACAGGGTCCCCCCTACGAGCAGTACTTC
.,.,TRBJ1-3,TRBV11-2,CASSQWRGKGNTIYF,TGTGCCAGCAGCCAGTGGAGAGGGAAAGGAAACACCATATATTTT
once,.,TRBJ1-2,TRBV5-1,CASTRESPYGYTF,TGCGCCAGCACTAGAGAGAGTCCCTATGGCTACACCTTC
many,.,TRBJ1-1,TRBV19,CASSKEDGLNTEAFF,TGTGCCAGTAGTAAGGAGGACGGGCTGAACACTGAAGCTTTCTTT
.,.,TRBJ1-4,TRBV6-1,CASSETTGTEKLFF,TGTGCCAGCAGTGAAACAACAGGGACTGAAAAACTGTTTTTT
.,.,TRBJ1-1,TRBV28,CASSSLLGGYTEAFF,TGTGCCAGCAGTTCCCTCCTGGGAGGGTACACTGAAGCTTTCTTT
.,TRBD1,TRBJ2-6,TRBV9,CASSPGTGLSGANVLTF,TGTGCCAGCAGCCCGGGGACAGGGCTCTCTGGGGCCAACGTCCTGACTTTC
.,.,TRBJ1-1,TRBV30,CAWSVLIGAEAFF,TGTGCCTGGAGTGTACTTATAGGGGCTGAAGCTTTCTTT
.,TRBD1,TRBJ2-5,TRBV7-9,CASSSGGMPTQETQYF,TGTGCCAGCAGCTCAGGGGGAATGCCAACCCAAGAGACCCAGTACTTC
.,.,TRBJ2-7,TRBV19,CASSIDSRAVYEQYF,TGTGCCAGTAGTATAGACAGCAGGGCGGTCTACGAGCAGTACTTC
.,.,TRBJ1-3,TRBV5-1,CASSLVTGGNTIYF,TGCGCCAGCAGCTTGGTTACAGGAGGAAACACCATATATTTT
few,.,TRBJ2-1,TRBV3-1/TRBV3-2,CASTRTGNEQFF,TGTGCCAGCACCCGGACTGGCAATGAGCAGTTCTTC
.,TRBD1,TRBJ2-3,TRBV29-1,CSVERTGRTDTQYF,TGCAGCGTTGAACGGACAGGACGCACAGATACGCAGTATTTT
.,.,TRBJ1-2,TRBV28,CASSFYRANYGYTF,TGTGCCAGCAGTTTTTACAGAGCTAACTATGGCTACACCTTC
.,TRBD2,TRBJ2-1,TRBV19,CASMRGGLAGYNEQFF,TGTGCCAGTATGAGGGGAGGACTAGCGGGGTACAATGAGCAGTTCTTC
.,.,TRBJ1-3,TRBV14,CASSQFRTRGDTIYF,TGTGCCAGCAGCCAATTCCGGACAAGAGGAGACACCATATATTTT
once,TRBD2,TRBJ2-6,TRBV4-2,CASSPRRGTSGANVLTF,TGTGCCAGCAGCCCGCGGCGGGGGACCTCTGGGGCCAACGTCCTGACTTTC
.,.,TRBJ2-2,TRBV18,CASSPLVGAAGYTGELFF,TGTGCCAGCTCACCATTAGTTGGGGCCGCGGGATACACCGGGGAGCTGTTTTTT
.,.,TRBJ2-3,TRBV5-5,CASSRSTASHTQYF,TGTGCCAGCAGCCGAAGCACTGCTTCGCATACGCAGTATTTT
.,TRBD1,TRBJ2-7,TRBV19,CASSRGQGYEQYF,TGTGCCAGTAGTAGGGGACAGGGTTACGAGCAGTACTTC
.,.,TRBJ2-1,TRBV29-1,CSVEDLGGAGPSEQFF,TGCAGCGTTGAAGATCTTGGGGGGGCCGGGCCAAGTGAGCAGTTCTTC
.,.,TRBJ2-2,TRBV6-5,CASSYVQFANTGELFF,TGTGCCAGCAGTTACGTACAGTTCGCGAACACCGGGGAGCTGTTTTTT
.,.,TRBJ2-5,TRBV7-2,CASSPNTGFYETQYF,TGTGCCAGCAGCCCTAACACAGGGTTCTATGAGACCCAGTACTTC
.,TRBD1,TRBJ2-7,TRBV18,CASSHRDRVYEQYF,TGTGCCAGCTCGCACCGGGACAGGGTCTACGAGCAGTACTTC
.,.,TRBJ1-1,TRBV10-3,CAISESVREAFF,TGTGCCATCAGTGAGTCTGTCAGGGAAGCTTTCTTT
.,TRBD2,TRBJ2-3,TRBV10-1,CASSDALATDTQYF,TGCGCCAGCAGTGACGCACTAGCGACAGATACGCAGTATTTT
few,TRBD1,TRBJ2-7,TRBV7-9,CASSVHRGQGAPEQYF,TGTGCCAGCAGCGTACACAGGGGACAGGGGGCGCCCGAGCAGTACTTC
.,TRBD2,TRBJ2-1,TRBV2,CASKESPGGGAENEQFF,TGTGCCAGCAAGGAGTCTCCTGGCGGGGGGGCAGAGAATGAGCAGTTCTTC
.,.,TRBJ2-1,TRBV7-2,CASSSQGFSYNEQFF,TGTGCCAGCAGCTCTCAGGGATTCTCCTACAATGAGCAGTTCTTC
once,TRBD1,TRBJ1-3,TRBV27,CASSKDLGQGTGNTIYF,TGTGCCAGCAGCAAAGACCTCGGACAGGGGACGGGAAACACCATATATTTT
.,TRBD1,TRBJ1-2,TRBV2,CASRDTGGPYGYTF,TGTGCCAGCAGGGACACAGGGGGCCCCTATGGCTACACCTTC
.,.,TRBJ1-3,TRBV18,CASSSQGSGNTIYF,TGTGCCAGCTCATCTCAGGGTTCTGGAAACACCATATATTTT
.,TRBD1,TRBJ2-1,TRBV7-2,CASSFTGTASNEQFF,TGTGCCAGCAGCTTCACCGGGACAGCAAGCAATGAGCAGTTCTTC
.,.,TRBJ1-6,TRBV5-1,CASSWGTKAYNSPLHF,TGCGCCAGCAGCTGGGGGACAAAGGCCTATAATTCACCCCTCCACTTT
.,.,TRBJ1-4,TRBV5-1,CASRGGSTTNEKLFF,TGCGCCAGCAGAGGGGGATCAACAACTAATGAAAAACTGTTTTTT
.,.,TRBJ2-7,TRBV29-1,CSVGGQSSYEQYF,TGCAGCGTTGGCGGACAGTCCTCCTACGAGCAGTACTTC
few,TRBD1,TRBJ2-6,TRBV27,CASSPRGTGLSGANVLTF,TGTGCCAGCAGTCCCCGTGGGACAGGGCTCTCTGGGGCCAACGTCCTGACTTTC
few,.,TRBJ2-2,TRBV18,CASSIQGGDTGELFF,TGTGCCAGCTCGATCCAGGGGGGAGACACCGGGGAGCTGTTTTTT
.,.,TRBJ2-1,TRBV12-3/TRBV12-4,CAVGDSNYNEQFF,TGTGCCGTAGGGGACTCCAACTACAATGAGCAGTTCTTC
.,.,TRBJ2-3,TRBV19,CASSMGLGRGTQYF,TGTGCCAGTAGTATGGGTCTGGGTCGAGGTACGCAGTATTTT